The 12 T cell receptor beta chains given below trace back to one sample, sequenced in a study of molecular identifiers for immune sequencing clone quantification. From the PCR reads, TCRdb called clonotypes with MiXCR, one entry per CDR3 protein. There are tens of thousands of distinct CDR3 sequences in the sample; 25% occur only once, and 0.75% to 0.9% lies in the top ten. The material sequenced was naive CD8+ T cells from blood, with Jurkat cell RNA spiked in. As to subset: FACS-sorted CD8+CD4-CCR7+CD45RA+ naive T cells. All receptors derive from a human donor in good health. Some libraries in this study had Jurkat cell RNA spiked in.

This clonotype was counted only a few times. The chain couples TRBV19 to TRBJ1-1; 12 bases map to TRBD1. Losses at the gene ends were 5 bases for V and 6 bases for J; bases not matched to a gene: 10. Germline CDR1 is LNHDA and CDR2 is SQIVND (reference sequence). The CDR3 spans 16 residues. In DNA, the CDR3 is TGTGCCAGTAGTCCCCGGGACAGGGGGCTGGGTGCTGAAGCTTTCTTT. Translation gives CASSPRDRGLGAEAFF.

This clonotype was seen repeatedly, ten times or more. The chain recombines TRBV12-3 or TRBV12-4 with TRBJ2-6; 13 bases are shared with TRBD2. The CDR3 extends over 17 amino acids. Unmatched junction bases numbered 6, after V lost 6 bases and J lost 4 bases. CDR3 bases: TGTGCCAGCAGCGGACTAGCGGGAGTTTCGGGGGCCAACGTCCTGACTTTC. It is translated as CASSGLAGVSGANVLTF.

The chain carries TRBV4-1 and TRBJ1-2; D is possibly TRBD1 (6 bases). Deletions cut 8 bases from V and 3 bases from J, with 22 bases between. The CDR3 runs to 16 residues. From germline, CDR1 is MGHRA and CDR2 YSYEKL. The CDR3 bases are TGCGCCAGCCGCGAGCGGGCAACAGGGTTTCACTATGGCTACACCTTC. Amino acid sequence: CASRERATGFHYGYTF.

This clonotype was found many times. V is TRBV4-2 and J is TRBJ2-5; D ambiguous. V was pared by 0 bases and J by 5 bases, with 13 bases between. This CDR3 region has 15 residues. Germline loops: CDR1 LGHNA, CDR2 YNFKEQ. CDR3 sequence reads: CASSQDESAWETQYF. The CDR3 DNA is TGTGCCAGCAGCCAAGATGAGTCGGCGTGGGAGACCCAGTACTTC.

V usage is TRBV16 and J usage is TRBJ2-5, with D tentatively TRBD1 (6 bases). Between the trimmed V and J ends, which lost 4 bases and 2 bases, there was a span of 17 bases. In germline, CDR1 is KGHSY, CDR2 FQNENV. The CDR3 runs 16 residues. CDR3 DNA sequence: TGTGCCAGCAGCCTACCGTCGCAGGACAGTCAAGAGACCCAGTACTTC. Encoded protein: CASSLPSQDSQETQYF. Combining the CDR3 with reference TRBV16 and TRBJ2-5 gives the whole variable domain GEEVAQTPKHLVRGEGQKAKLYCAPIKGHSYVFWYQQVLKNEFKFLISFQNENVFDETGMPKERFSAKCLPNSPCSLEIQATKLEDSAVYFCASSLPSQDSQETQYFGPGTRLLVL.

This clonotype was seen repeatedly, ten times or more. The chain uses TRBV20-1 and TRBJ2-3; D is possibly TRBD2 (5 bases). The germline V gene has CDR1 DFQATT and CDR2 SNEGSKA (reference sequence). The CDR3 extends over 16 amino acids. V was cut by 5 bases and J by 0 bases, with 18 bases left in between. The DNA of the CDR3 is TGCAGTGCTGAACCCGGCAGCGGCCCAAGCACAGATACGCAGTATTTT. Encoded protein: CSAEPGSGPSTDTQYF.

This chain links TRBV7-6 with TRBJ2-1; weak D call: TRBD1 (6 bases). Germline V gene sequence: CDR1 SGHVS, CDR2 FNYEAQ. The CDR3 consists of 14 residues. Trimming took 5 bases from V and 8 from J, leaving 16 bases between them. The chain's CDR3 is CASSPRQGSDEQFF. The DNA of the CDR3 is TGTGCCAGCAGCCCCCGTCAGGGGAGCGATGAGCAGTTCTTC.

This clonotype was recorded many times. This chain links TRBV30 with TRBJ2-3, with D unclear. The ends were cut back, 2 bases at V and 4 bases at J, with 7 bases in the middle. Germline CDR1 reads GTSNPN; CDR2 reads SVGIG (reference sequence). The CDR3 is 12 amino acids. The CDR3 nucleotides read TGTGCCTGGAGTTTAGGGCCAGATACGCAGTATTTT. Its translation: CAWSLGPDTQYF.

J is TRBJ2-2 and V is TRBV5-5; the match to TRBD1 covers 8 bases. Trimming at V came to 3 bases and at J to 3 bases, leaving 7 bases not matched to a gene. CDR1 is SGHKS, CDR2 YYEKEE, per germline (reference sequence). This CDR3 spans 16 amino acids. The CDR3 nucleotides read TGTGCCAGCAGCTCTTCGGACAGGGAACACACCGGGGAGCTGTTTTTT. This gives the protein CASSSSDREHTGELFF.

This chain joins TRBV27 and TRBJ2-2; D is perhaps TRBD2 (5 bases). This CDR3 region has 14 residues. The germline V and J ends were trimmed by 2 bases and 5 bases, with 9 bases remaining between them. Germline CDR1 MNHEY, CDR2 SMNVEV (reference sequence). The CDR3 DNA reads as TGTGCCAGCAGTTTAATAGGACTTACCGGGGAGCTGTTTTTT. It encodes CASSLIGLTGELFF.

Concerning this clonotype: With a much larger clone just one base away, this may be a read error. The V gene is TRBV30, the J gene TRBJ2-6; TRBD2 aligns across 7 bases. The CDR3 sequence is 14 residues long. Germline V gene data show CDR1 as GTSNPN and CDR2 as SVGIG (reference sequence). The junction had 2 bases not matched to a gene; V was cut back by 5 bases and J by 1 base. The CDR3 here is CAWEGGSGANVLTF. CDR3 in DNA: TGTGCCTGGGAGGGAGGGTCTGGGGCCAACGTCCTGACTTTC.

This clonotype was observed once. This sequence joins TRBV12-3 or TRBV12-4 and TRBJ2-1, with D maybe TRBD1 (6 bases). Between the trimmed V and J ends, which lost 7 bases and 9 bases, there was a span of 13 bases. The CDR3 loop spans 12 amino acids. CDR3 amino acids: CASNAGDTEQFF. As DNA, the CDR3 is TGTGCCAGCAACGCAGGGGACACTGAGCAGTTCTTC.